The 18 T cell receptor beta chains presented below share a single source sample, sequenced in a study of T cells in Graves' hyperthyroidism and ophthalmopathy. Researchers amplified the TCR beta CDR3 regions from RNA transcripts. The primer set for the first-round RT-PCR of the TCR CDR3 was HTBI. TCRdb re-called the multiplex PCR reads with MiXCR, one entry per CDR3 protein. This table holds 80,000 to 100,000 distinct CDR3 sequences, approximately 42% found once. Sequencing input: peripheral blood or thyroid tissue (not recorded which). These receptors were collected from a woman under 40 with Graves' hyperthyroidism.

The chain employs TRBV9 and TRBJ1-3, with 7 bases matching TRBD1. CDR3 length: 13 residues. V lost 3 bases to trimming and J lost 7 bases; unmatched junction nucleotides: 4. From germline, CDR1 is SGDLS and CDR2 YYNGEE. The CDR3, as DNA: TGTGCCAGCAGCGCGGGACAGCGGAACACCATATATTTT. Its translation: CASSAGQRNTIYF.

This clonotype has at least ten counts. This chain connects TRBV6-5 to TRBJ1-2; possibly TRBD1 for D (5 bases). Trimming stripped 5 bases from V and 4 bases from J, with 11 bases between. The CDR3 loop spans 13 amino acids. Germline CDR1 and CDR2: MNHEY and SVGAGI. The CDR3 coding sequence is TGTGCCAGCAGTCGGACAAGATTCTATGGCTACACCTTC. This codes for CASSRTRFYGYTF.

This clonotype was picked up many times. The genes are TRBV5-1 and TRBJ1-2; D might be TRBD1 (5 bases). The CDR3 covers 14 residues. Trimming took off 3 bases at V and 6 bases at J, with 15 bases between the two ends. Per the germline V gene, CDR1 is SGHRS and CDR2 is YFSETQ. CDR3 DNA sequence: TGCGCCAGCAGCTCCCGGACGGGGGTCGATGGCTACACCTTC. Translating gives CASSSRTGVDGYTF.

There are a few counts of this clonotype. The chain recombines TRBV7-9 with TRBJ2-3; 14 nucleotides match TRBD2. Unmatched junction bases numbered 11, after V lost 5 bases and J lost 10 bases. This CDR3 comprises 16 residues. Germline V gene data show CDR1 as SEHNR and CDR2 as FQNEAQ (reference sequence). CDR3 protein: CASSHSSGTSGRPQYF. The DNA for the CDR3 is TGTGCCAGCAGCCACTCTTCCGGGACTAGCGGGAGACCGCAGTATTTT. Drawing the rest from reference TRBV7-9 and TRBJ2-3, the complete variable domain is DTGVSQNPRHKITKRGQNVTFRCDPISEHNRLYWYRQTLGQGPEFLTYFQNEAQLEKSRLLSDRFSAERPKGSFSTLEIQRTEQGDSAMYLCASSHSSGTSGRPQYFGPGTRLTVL.

At least ten counts were recorded for this clonotype. V and J are TRBV7-9 and TRBJ2-7, with 7 nucleotides matching TRBD1. There are 13 residues in the CDR3. Germline CDR1 is SEHNR and CDR2 is FQNEAQ (reference sequence). V was pared by 6 bases and J by 5 bases, with 7 bases of the junction left unmatched. The CDR3 coding sequence is TGTGCCAGCAGTGTGGGACAGATGGACGAGCAGTACTTC. Its protein is CASSVGQMDEQYF.

The V gene is TRBV29-1, the J gene TRBJ1-5; possible D gene TRBD1, 6 bases. This CDR3 has 14 amino acids. CDR1 is SQVTM and CDR2 is ANQGSEA in the germline V gene. The germline V and J ends were trimmed by 4 bases and 2 bases, with 12 bases remaining between them. The CDR3 DNA sequence: TGCAGCGTTGGGCAGGGGATCGGCAATCAGCCCCAGCATTTT. Its translation is CSVGQGIGNQPQHF.

This clonotype was detected ten times or more. This chain links TRBV4-1 with TRBJ1-2; D is perhaps TRBD1 (5 bases). CDR1 is MGHRA, CDR2 YSYEKL, per germline. V was cut by 4 bases and J by 1 base, with 10 bases left in between. The CDR3 totals 14 residues. CDR3 in DNA: TGCGCCAGCAGCCTTAGGGGAATTAACTATGGCTACACCTTC. Its translation is CASSLRGINYGYTF.

This clonotype was counted at least ten times. The chain joins TRBV5-1 to TRBJ2-7, with 12 positions matching TRBD2. Germline V gene lookup returns CDR1 SGHRS and CDR2 YFSETQ. Losses at the gene ends were 7 bases for V and 6 bases for J; bases not matched to a gene: 11. This CDR3 is built from 15 residues. The CDR3 nucleotides are TGCGCCAGCGGGGAGACTAGCGGGAGTGTCCGCGAGCAGTACTTC. Translated, it gives CASGETSGSVREQYF.

The rearrangement links TRBV7-2 to TRBJ2-7; TRBD2 agrees at 13 bases. Germline values: CDR1 SGHTA, CDR2 FQGNSA. The CDR3 is made up of 16 amino acids. Germline trimming cut 5 bases from V and 0 bases from J; bases unmatched to any gene: 4. The CDR3 region is CASSTWTSGSSYEQYF. CDR3 nucleotides: TGTGCCAGCAGCACGTGGACTAGCGGGAGCTCCTACGAGCAGTACTTC.

This clonotype was observed a handful of times. V is TRBV28 and J is TRBJ2-7; D is possibly TRBD2 (5 bases). Germline V gene lookup returns CDR1 MDHEN and CDR2 SYDVKM. V was pared by 6 bases and J by 2 bases, with 8 bases between. The CDR3 has 12 residues. The CDR3 here is CASRADPYEQYF. The CDR3 nucleotides read TGTGCCAGCAGAGCGGACCCCTACGAGCAGTACTTC.

There are many counts of this clonotype. CDR3 amino acids: CASSTRQSYSNQPQHF. CDR3 sequence (DNA): TGCGCCAGCAGCACTCGACAGTCATATAGCAATCAGCCCCAGCATTTT. The chain joins TRBV4-1 to TRBJ1-5; D might be TRBD1 (5 bases). The CDR3 is 16 amino acids. V lost 5 bases, J lost 0 bases, and 14 bases lay in between. Germline CDR1 reads MGHRA; CDR2 reads YSYEKL.

V is TRBV7-2 and J is TRBJ2-7; 9 nucleotides line up with TRBD1. The germline CDR1 and CDR2 sequences are SGHTA and FQGNSA. Germline trimming cut 0 bases from V and 5 bases from J; bases unmatched to any gene: 2. The CDR3 loop spans 14 amino acids. CDR3 sequence (DNA): TGTGCCAGCAGCTTAGCCGGGACAGGGAACGAGCAGTACTTC. Amino acids: CASSLAGTGNEQYF.

This clonotype showed up many times. This chain joins TRBV2 and TRBJ2-7; D ambiguous. Germline-derived CDR1 and CDR2 are SNHLY and FYNNEI. The CDR3 sequence is 13 residues long. V lost 3 bases, J lost 6 bases, and 12 bases lay in between. Here the CDR3 DNA reads TGTGCCAGCAGTGATGATGGTCTCGGCGAGCAGTACTTC. Translation gives CASSDDGLGEQYF.

The table lists this clonotype with a few counts. Germline is not matched at one junction end, which may reflect a read error. The chain has TRBV4-1 and TRBJ2-6, with D perhaps matching TRBD1 (5 bases). This CDR3 region has 13 residues. The germline V gene encodes CDR1 MGHRA and CDR2 YSYEKL. The DNA for the CDR3 is TGCGCCAGCAGCCACGCAGGGTCGACCACTGAAGCTTTC. Translated, it gives CASSHAGSTTEAF.

The rearrangement links TRBV24-1 to TRBJ2-5, with 13 bases fitting TRBD2. The CDR3 is made up of 16 amino acids. The J segment lost 6 bases and the V segment lost 3 bases, leaving 6 bases of the junction unmatched. The germline V gene has CDR1 KGHDR and CDR2 SFDVKD. CDR3 coding DNA: TGTGCCACCAGTGATACTAGCGGGAGGGCCATAAAGACCCAGTACTTC. This encodes CATSDTSGRAIKTQYF.

This clonotype appeared many times. The rearrangement links TRBV7-9 to TRBJ1-6; 7 bases fit TRBD1. This CDR3 is built from 14 residues. Germline V gene data show CDR1 as SEHNR and CDR2 as FQNEAQ (reference sequence). Trimming took 5 bases from V and 5 from J; bases not matched to a gene: 3. The CDR3: CASSPRGNNSPLHF. DNA for the CDR3: TGTGCCAGCAGCCCCAGGGGGAATAATTCACCCCTCCACTTT.

This clonotype has ten or more counts. This chain joins TRBV6-4 and TRBJ2-5; D remains ambiguous. Germline V gene lookup returns CDR1 MRHNA and CDR2 SNTAGT. Trimming cost V 6 bases and J 6 bases, with 11 bases left between them. CDR3 length: 12 amino acids. The CDR3: CASSRAIKTQYF. CDR3 DNA sequence: TGTGCCAGCAGCCGCGCGATCAAGACCCAGTACTTC.

The chain joins TRBV11-1 to TRBJ1-2; TRBD1 aligns across 9 bases. The CDR3 has 14 residues. Germline V gene lookup returns CDR1 SGHAT and CDR2 FQDESV (reference sequence). Losses at the gene ends were 6 bases for V and 0 bases for J; bases not matched to a gene: 2. CDR3 sequence (DNA): TGTGCCAGCAGTGGACAGGGGCCTAACTATGGCTACACCTTC. This encodes CASSGQGPNYGYTF.